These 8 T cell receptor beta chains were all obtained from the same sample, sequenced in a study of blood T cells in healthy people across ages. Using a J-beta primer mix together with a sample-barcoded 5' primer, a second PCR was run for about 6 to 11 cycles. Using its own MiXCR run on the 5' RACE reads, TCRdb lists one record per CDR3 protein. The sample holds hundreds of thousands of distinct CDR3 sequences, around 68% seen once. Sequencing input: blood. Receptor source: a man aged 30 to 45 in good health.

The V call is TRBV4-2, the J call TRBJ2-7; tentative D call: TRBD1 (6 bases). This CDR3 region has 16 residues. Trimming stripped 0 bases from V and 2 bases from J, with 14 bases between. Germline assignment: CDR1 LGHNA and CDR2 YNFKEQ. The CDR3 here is CASSQERGHFPYEQYF. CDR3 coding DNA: TGTGCCAGCAGCCAAGAGAGGGGACATTTTCCCTACGAGCAGTACTTC.

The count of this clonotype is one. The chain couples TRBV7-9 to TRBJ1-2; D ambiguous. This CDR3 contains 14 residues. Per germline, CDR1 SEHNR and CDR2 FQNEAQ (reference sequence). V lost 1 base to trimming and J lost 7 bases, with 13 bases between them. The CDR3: CASSLGEGVSGYTF. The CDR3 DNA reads TGTGCCAGCAGCTTAGGGGAGGGTGTAAGTGGCTACACCTTC.

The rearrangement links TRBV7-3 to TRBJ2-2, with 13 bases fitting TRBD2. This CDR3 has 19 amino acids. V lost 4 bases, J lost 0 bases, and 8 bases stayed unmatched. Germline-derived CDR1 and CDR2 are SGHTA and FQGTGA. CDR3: CASSSPGLAGDTNTGELFF. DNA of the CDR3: TGTGCCAGCAGCTCTCCCGGACTAGCGGGGGATACGAACACCGGGGAGCTGTTTTTT.

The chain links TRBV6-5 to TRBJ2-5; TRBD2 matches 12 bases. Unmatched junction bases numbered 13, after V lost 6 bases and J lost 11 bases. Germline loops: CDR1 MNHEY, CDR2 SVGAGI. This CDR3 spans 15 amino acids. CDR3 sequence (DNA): TGTGCCAGCAGCGACCTAGCGGGGGGGAGACATGAGCAGTACTTC. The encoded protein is CASSDLAGGRHEQYF.

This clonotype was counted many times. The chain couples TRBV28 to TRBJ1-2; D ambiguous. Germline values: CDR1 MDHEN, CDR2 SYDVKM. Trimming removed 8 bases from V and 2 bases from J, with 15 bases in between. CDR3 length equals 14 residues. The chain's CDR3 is CASVRSGMNYGYTF. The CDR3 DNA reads TGTGCCAGCGTCCGGTCCGGGATGAACTATGGCTACACCTTC.

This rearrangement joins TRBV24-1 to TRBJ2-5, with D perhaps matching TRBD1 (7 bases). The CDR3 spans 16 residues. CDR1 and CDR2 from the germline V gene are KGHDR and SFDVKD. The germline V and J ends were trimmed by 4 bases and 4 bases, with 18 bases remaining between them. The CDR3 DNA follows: TGTGCCACCAGTGACCCGACAGGGAGGTTCCGAGAGACCCAGTACTTC. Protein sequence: CATSDPTGRFRETQYF.

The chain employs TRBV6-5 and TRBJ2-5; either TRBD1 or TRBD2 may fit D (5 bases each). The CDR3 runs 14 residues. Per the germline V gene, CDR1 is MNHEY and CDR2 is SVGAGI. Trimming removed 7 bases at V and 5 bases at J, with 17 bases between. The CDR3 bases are TGTGCCAGCAAGAGACGCAGGGAGTCGGAGACCCAGTACTTC. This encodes CASKRRRESETQYF.

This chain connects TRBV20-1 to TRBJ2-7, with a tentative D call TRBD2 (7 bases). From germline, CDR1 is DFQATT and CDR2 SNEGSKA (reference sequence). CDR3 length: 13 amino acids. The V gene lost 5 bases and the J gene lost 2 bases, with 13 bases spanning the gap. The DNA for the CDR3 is TGCAGTGCTCTCGGGGGGCGTCCCTACGAGCAGTACTTC. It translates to CSALGGRPYEQYF.